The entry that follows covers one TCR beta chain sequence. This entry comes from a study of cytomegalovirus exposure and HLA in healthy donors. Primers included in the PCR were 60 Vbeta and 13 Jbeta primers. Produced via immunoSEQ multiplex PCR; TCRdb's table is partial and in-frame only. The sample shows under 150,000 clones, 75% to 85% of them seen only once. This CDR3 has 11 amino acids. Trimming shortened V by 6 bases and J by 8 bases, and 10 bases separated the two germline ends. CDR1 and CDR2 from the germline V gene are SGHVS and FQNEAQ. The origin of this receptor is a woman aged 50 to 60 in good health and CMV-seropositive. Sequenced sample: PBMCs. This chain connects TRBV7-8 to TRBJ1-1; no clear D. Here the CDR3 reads CASSSTREAFF. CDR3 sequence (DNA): TGTGCCAGCAGTTCCACTCGAGAAGCTTTCTTT.